These 25 T cell receptor beta chains share one sample of origin, sequenced in a study of OX40 agonist ivuxolimab in advanced cancers. Assay used: immunoSEQ multiplex PCR; TCRdb lists only in-frame clones, some missing. The data show tens of thousands of clones, around four fifths seen once. This specimen was CD4+ or CD8+ T cells sorted from blood, taken in a trial of the OX40 agonist ivuxolimab. These receptors originate from an adult with an advanced solid tumor such as melanoma, head and neck, liver or kidney cancer.

V and J are TRBV14 and TRBJ1-1; the D is unclear. V lost 6 bases and J 5 bases, leaving 19 bases between the germline ends. CDR1 and CDR2 from the germline V gene are SGHDN and FVKESK. The CDR3 runs to 15 residues. CDR3 protein: CASRAGPALGTEAFF. CDR3 bases: TGTGCCAGCAGGGCCGGGCCCGCCTTGGGGACTGAAGCTTTCTTT. Full variable domain (missing parts from reference TRBV14 and TRBJ1-1): EAGVTQFPSHSVIEKGQTVTLRCDPISGHDNLYWYRRVMGKEIKFLLHFVKESKQDESGMPNNRFLAERTGGTYSTLKVQPAELEDSGVYFCASRAGPALGTEAFFGQGTRLTVV.

The V and J genes are TRBV6-5 and TRBJ1-5, with a weak D call TRBD1 (5 bases). The CDR3 runs 12 residues. Trimming took 2 bases from V and 8 from J, leaving 7 bases between them. Germline CDR1 is MNHEY and CDR2 is SVGAGI. The chain's CDR3 is CASSYEGEPQHF. CDR3 DNA: TGTGCCAGCAGTTACGAAGGGGAGCCCCAGCATTTT.

This chain connects TRBV5-1 to TRBJ2-3; 16 bases match TRBD2. CDR1 is SGHRS and CDR2 is YFSETQ in the germline V gene. The CDR3 length is 19 residues. J gave up 1 base and V 2 bases, and 7 bases lay outside the gene matches. The DNA for the CDR3 is TGCGCCAGCAGCTTCACCGGGACTAGCGGGGGGGCGGGCACAGATACGCAGTATTTT. It yields the protein CASSFTGTSGGAGTDTQYF.

The chain couples TRBV5-6 to TRBJ1-2, with unresolved D. CDR1 is SGHDT, CDR2 YYEEEE, per germline. Trimming pared 0 bases from V and 4 bases from J, leaving 10 bases between. CDR3 length equals 14 residues. In DNA form, the CDR3 reads TGTGCCAGCAGCTTGGTTACGGCGAGCTATGGCTACACCTTC. Protein product: CASSLVTASYGYTF.

The chain employs TRBV14 and TRBJ2-1; 12 nucleotides line up with TRBD2. Germline lookup yields CDR1 SGHDN and CDR2 FVKESK. V was clipped by 7 bases and J by 5 bases; unmatched bases: 9. This CDR3 has 16 amino acids. Here the CDR3 reads CASKGLAGGPNNEQFF. CDR3 sequence (DNA): TGTGCCAGCAAGGGGCTAGCGGGGGGGCCAAACAATGAGCAGTTCTTC. The variable domain in full, with the rest retrieved from reference TRBV14 and TRBJ2-1, is EAGVTQFPSHSVIEKGQTVTLRCDPISGHDNLYWYRRVMGKEIKFLLHFVKESKQDESGMPNNRFLAERTGGTYSTLKVQPAELEDSGVYFCASKGLAGGPNNEQFFGPGTRLTVL.

The CDR3: CASSLQTGGYYEQYF. In nucleotides, the CDR3 is TGTGCCAGCAGCTTGCAGACAGGGGGTTACTACGAGCAGTACTTC. The chain links TRBV5-6 to TRBJ2-7, with 9 bases matching TRBD1. This CDR3 is built from 15 residues. After removal of 1 base from V and 3 bases from J, the junction contained 5 bases not matched to a gene. Germline lookup yields CDR1 SGHDT and CDR2 YYEEEE.

V and J are TRBV7-9 and TRBJ1-1; D unresolved. Looked up from germline, CDR1 is SEHNR and CDR2 is FQNEAQ (reference sequence). This CDR3 is 15 amino acids long. V lost 1 base, J lost 4 bases, and 13 bases lay in between. CDR3 amino acids: CASSLGASRITEAFF. CDR3 coding DNA: TGTGCCAGCAGCTTAGGGGCTTCGCGGATCACTGAAGCTTTCTTT.

The chain carries TRBV5-5 and TRBJ1-2; weak D call: TRBD1 (5 bases). The CDR3 has 15 residues. V shed 4 bases and J shed 8 bases, with 21 bases lying between them. CDR1 is SGHKS, CDR2 YYEKEE, per germline (reference sequence). The CDR3 DNA is TGTGCCAGCAGCACCGAAGTGGACATAGCATTAGGCTACACCTTC. Translating gives CASSTEVDIALGYTF.

The chain is built from TRBV5-1 and TRBJ2-7; the D gene is possibly TRBD2 (5 bases). The germline gives CDR1 SGHRS, CDR2 YFSETQ. There are 15 residues in the CDR3. Trimming removed 4 bases at V and 4 bases at J, with 18 bases between. This CDR3 reads CASSQAHEGLYEQYF. The CDR3 coding sequence is TGCGCCAGCAGCCAAGCTCATGAGGGTCTATACGAGCAGTACTTC.

This chain connects TRBV9 to TRBJ1-2; TRBD1 agrees at 7 bases. Germline V gene data show CDR1 as SGDLS and CDR2 as YYNGEE. The V segment lost 2 bases and the J segment 4 bases; nucleotides outside the gene matches: 14. The CDR3 spans 17 residues. In DNA form, the CDR3 reads TGTGCCAGCAGCGTCAGCCCCGGGCAGGGGGATTTCTATGGCTACACCTTC. Translating it yields CASSVSPGQGDFYGYTF.

The chain recombines TRBV11-2 with TRBJ2-5, with D uncertain. The CDR3 loop spans 13 amino acids. Germline V gene data show CDR1 as SGHAT and CDR2 as FQNNGV. V was shortened by 7 bases and J by 5 bases, with 14 bases between the two germline ends. The DNA of the CDR3 is TGTGCCAGCACCCGTATGAGTGGCGAGACCCAGTACTTC. This gives the protein CASTRMSGETQYF.

This chain links TRBV29-1 with TRBJ2-3; perhaps D is TRBD1 or TRBD2 (7 bases each). Germline CDR1 is SQVTM and CDR2 is ANQGSEA. The V gene lost 3 bases and the J gene lost 1 base, with 11 bases spanning the gap. The CDR3 has 14 amino acids. CDR3 sequence: CSVDQGGGTDTQYF. CDR3 DNA: TGCAGCGTTGATCAGGGGGGGGGCACAGATACGCAGTATTTT.

About this clone: An end of the junction does not agree with germline; a read error may underlie this. The chain links TRBV5-5 to TRBJ2-2, with 10 bases matching TRBD2. Per the germline V gene, CDR1 is SGHKS and CDR2 is YYEKEE (reference sequence). The CDR3 has 17 amino acids. CDR3 residues: CASTLRSGGAETGELFF. The CDR3 region has the DNA TGTGCCAGCACCTTGAGGAGCGGGGGGGCCGAGACCGGGGAGCTGTTTTTT.

The rearrangement joins TRBV6-5 to TRBJ1-5; D unclear. The CDR3 sequence is 14 residues long. V lost 5 bases and J 9 bases, leaving 17 bases between the germline ends. Germline CDR1 is MNHEY and CDR2 is SVGAGI. The CDR3 is CASSPAASLGPQHF. CDR3 nucleotide sequence: TGTGCCAGCAGTCCGGCGGCCAGTTTAGGGCCCCAGCATTTT.

The gene calls are TRBV7-2 and TRBJ1-2; weak D call: TRBD1 (6 bases). Germline CDR1 SGHTA, CDR2 FQGNSA. The length of the CDR3 is 15 residues. The V gene lost 1 base and the J gene lost 8 bases, with 17 bases spanning the gap. The CDR3 sequence: CASSLVIGQGHGYTF. DNA for the CDR3: TGTGCCAGCAGCTTAGTTATCGGGCAGGGGCACGGCTACACCTTC.

V gene TRBV7-2 combines with J gene TRBJ1-1, with 9 bases lining up with TRBD1. The junction had 7 bases not matched to a gene; V was cut back by 4 bases and J by 1 base. The CDR3 has 16 amino acids. CDR1 and CDR2 (germline): SGHTA, FQGNSA. This CDR3 reads CASSSLWGQGNTEAFF. The CDR3 DNA follows: TGTGCCAGCAGCTCGCTGTGGGGACAGGGGAACACTGAAGCTTTCTTT.

The chain links TRBV12-5 to TRBJ1-6, with D unclear. Deletions cut 8 bases from V and 10 bases from J, with 21 bases between. CDR3 size: 15 residues. Germline CDR1 LGHNT, CDR2 FRNRAP. In DNA form, the CDR3 reads TGTGCTAGTCGAAAATCTGTCCCCCGGGCCTCACCCCTCCACTTT. Encoded protein: CASRKSVPRASPLHF.

This clone was seen once. This rearrangement joins TRBV7-9 to TRBJ2-3; 10 nucleotides align to TRBD2. The germline V gene has CDR1 SEHNR and CDR2 FQNEAQ (reference sequence). The CDR3 has 13 amino acids. J gave up 5 bases and V 10 bases, and 6 bases lay outside the gene matches. The CDR3 loop reads CATPSGGEDTQYF. CDR3 nucleotide sequence: TGTGCCACCCCTAGCGGGGGAGAAGATACGCAGTATTTT. Full variable domain (remainder filled in from reference TRBV7-9 and TRBJ2-3): DTGVSQNPRHKITKRGQNVTFRCDPISEHNRLYWYRQTLGQGPEFLTYFQNEAQLEKSRLLSDRFSAERPKGSFSTLEIQRTEQGDSAMYLCATPSGGEDTQYFGPGTRLTVL.

This chain joins TRBV4-1 and TRBJ1-4; a weak D match, TRBD1 (5 bases). The CDR3 totals 17 residues. Germline CDR1 is MGHRA and CDR2 is YSYEKL. With 0 bases removed from V and 8 bases from J, the gap between germline ends came to 19 bases. CDR3 nucleotides: TGCGCCAGCAGCCAAGAAGCTAACCGTGGGGGGTGGGAAAAACTGTTTTTT. Protein sequence: CASSQEANRGGWEKLFF.

This clone was observed a single time. The V gene is TRBV7-2, the J gene TRBJ2-3, with 7 bases fitting TRBD2. Germline CDR1 and CDR2: SGHTA and FQGNSA. The CDR3 covers 15 residues. Unmatched junction bases numbered 4, after V lost 3 bases and J lost 1 base. CDR3 amino acids: CASSLPTSGTDTQYF. Here the CDR3 DNA reads TGTGCCAGCAGCTTGCCTACTAGCGGCACAGATACGCAGTATTTT.

The V gene is TRBV5-6, the J gene TRBJ1-5; TRBD1 might be the D (5 bases). V dropped 3 bases and J dropped 1 base, with 11 bases sitting between them. Germline V gives CDR1 SGHDT, CDR2 YYEEEE. CDR3 length: 15 residues. The CDR3 region is CASSSRVASNQPQHF. The CDR3 nucleotides are TGTGCCAGCAGCTCCAGGGTAGCGAGCAATCAGCCCCAGCATTTT. The full variable domain, with the rest looked up from reference TRBV5-6 and TRBJ1-5, is DAGVTQSPTHLIKTRGQQVTLRCSPKSGHDTVSWYQQALGQGPQFIFQYYEEEERQRGNFPDRFSGHQFPNYSSELNVNALLLGDSALYLCASSSRVASNQPQHFGDGTRLSIL.

The chain employs TRBV18 and TRBJ1-4; the D is unclear. The germline V and J ends were trimmed by 0 bases and 10 bases, with 12 bases remaining between them. Per the germline V gene, CDR1 is KGHSH and CDR2 is LQKENI. The CDR3 runs 14 residues. The CDR3 loop is CASSPPSPLGKLFF. CDR3 nucleotides: TGTGCCAGCTCACCACCCTCACCTTTAGGAAAACTGTTTTTT.

The rearrangement uses TRBV7-9 and TRBJ1-2; D is ambiguous. This CDR3 is built from 16 residues. V was clipped by 6 bases and J by 4 bases, with 21 bases between them. Germline loops: CDR1 SEHNR, CDR2 FQNEAQ (reference sequence). The CDR3: CASSSDRPKAGYGYTF. The DNA of the CDR3 is TGTGCCAGCAGTTCTGATAGACCGAAGGCCGGCTATGGCTACACCTTC.

The V call is TRBV20-1, the J call TRBJ2-3; D is undetermined. Germline lookup yields CDR1 DFQATT and CDR2 SNEGSKA (reference sequence). V was cut by 6 bases and J by 4 bases, with 5 bases left in between. This CDR3 contains 10 residues. CDR3 sequence (DNA): TGCAGTGCGGACGCAGATACGCAGTATTTT. Translation gives CSADADTQYF.

This clone came up once. As DNA, the CDR3 is TGCGCCAGCAGTGGGACTAGCGGGGGCCAAGAGACCCAGTACTTC. Amino acid sequence: CASSGTSGGQETQYF. The V and J genes are TRBV10-2 and TRBJ2-5, with 13 bases lining up with TRBD2. The CDR3 spans 15 residues. The germline V gene encodes CDR1 WSHSY and CDR2 SAAADI. The V and J ends lost 4 bases and 1 base, in that order; junction bases with no gene match: 0.